Detailed here is one T cell receptor beta chain. No antigen is known for it. One base away there is no much larger clone; base qualities are not given. TCR beta CDR3 regions were amplified from RNA transcripts. For the first round of RT-PCR on the TCR CDR3, the HTBI primer set was used together with the Qiagen OneStep RT-PCR kit. Libraries were constructed in a second round of multiplex PCR, after which size selection and purification were carried out. The libraries were sequenced on an Illumina HiSeq2000 using paired-end 100 bp reads. Concerning the study's data processing: SOAPnuke was used to process the raw data, throwing out any read that contained adapters or uncalled bases, had a mean Phred below 15, or lacked an exact constant-primer or identifier match. COPE v1.2.5 was used to merge high-quality paired reads, and clonotypes were defined as unique nucleotide sequences. Clonotypes were aligned to IMGT TRBV, TRBD and TRBJ reference segments using MiTCR v1.1. Only V-J combinations with frequency above 0.0001, covering 99% to 99.2% of repertoires, were analysed. The TCS score was defined as the ratio of F50 (clonal expansion) to E x V (chaos), calculated using BLOSUM62-based TCRdist between CDR3 peptides within each V-J. Welch's t-statistics and random forest reduced around 550 V-J features to about 12, which were used in a naive Bayes classifier (R e1071). TCRdb reanalyzed the raw reads on its own, using fastp at Q25 for trimming and MiXCR for clone calling, and kept in-frame beta chains. A single entry per CDR3 protein holds the most common genes and DNA from its merged rows. TCRdb's processing, not the study's, gives the V and J calls here. A total of roughly 550,000 distinct CDR3 sequences appear in this sample, about 15% of them only once. The ten largest account for 25% to 30% of the sample.

In the ophthalmopathy patients, disease was moderately to severely active, with a Clinical Activity Score of 3 or more, a NOSPECS grade of 4 or more, and a duration of less than 3 months. Any patient with an uncontrolled infection, another autoimmune disease, pregnancy or lactation was excluded. Diagnoses relied on clinical symptoms, serum thyroxine and TRAb, thyroid ultrasound and orbital computed tomography. PBMCs were separated from under 11 ml of fresh peripheral blood using Ficoll-Paque density gradient centrifugation. Total RNA was extracted using Trizol reagent, and RNA quality was assessed on an Agilent 2100 Bioanalyzer. This specimen comes from a study of T cells in Graves' hyperthyroidism and ophthalmopathy (dated by TCRdb to about 2019). About the investigation overall: Peripheral blood samples were taken at initial diagnosis, before any treatment was given. Once sampling was done, hyperthyroidism patients were given methimazole at a starting dose of 30 mg daily, whereas ophthalmopathy patients were given high-dose intravenous methylprednisolone. The 90 to 100 discovery patients were randomly split 7:3 into training and test sets. According to the paper, TCR Vbeta CDR3 sequencing was carried out on 135 peripheral blood samples, which came from some 41 ophthalmopathy, approximately 72 hyperthyroidism and around 17 progressor patients. TCR V-J signatures able to tell the groups apart were searched for in a discovery cohort of about a hundred patients, of whom over 40 had Graves' ophthalmopathy and some 60 had stable Graves' hyperthyroidism. Thyroid tissue and blood T-cell repertoires from several Graves' hyperthyroidism patients were also compared in the study. An independent validation cohort of around 20 hyperthyroidism patients and about 16 patients who later progressed to ophthalmopathy tested prospective prediction of ophthalmopathy.

Overall study outcomes, separate from this receptor: Blood samples also contained most of the expanded thyroid clonotypes (frequency above 0.001), which suggests that blood repertoires may reflect thyroid immune responses. In validation, the model predicted progression to ophthalmopathy with approximately 71% sensitivity and roughly 75% specificity, a median of approximately 6.5 months before onset. A model built on a 13 V-J signature distinguished ophthalmopathy from stable hyperthyroidism, reaching around 88% sensitivity and about 81% specificity in cross-validation and 80%/75% in testing. Sample size was not statistically predetermined, and investigators were not blinded to group allocation.

CDR1 and CDR2 are drawn from the germline V gene: SNHLY, FYNNEI. The junction shows trimming of 6 bases on V and 1 base on J, plus 7 bases between the germline ends. There are 13 amino acids in the CDR3, from cysteine to phenylalanine inclusive. Only the CDR3 DNA stays, 39 bases, in frame from base 1. This sequence originates from a woman aged 25 to 39 with Graves' ophthalmopathy. Specimen: blood. The chain links TRBV2 with TRBJ1-3, with TRBD1 perhaps the D gene, on 6 matching bases. For the CDR3, the sequence is CASRQGSGNTIYF. The nucleotide sequence is given as TGTGCCAGCAGACAGGGTTCTGGAAACACCATATATTTT.